The sample holds many counts of the clone carrying this TCR beta chain. As for the cDNA, it was generated by 5'RACE with 10-nucleotide random UMIs. TCRdb independently ran MiXCR on the 5' RACE reads; one entry per CDR3 protein. The sample yields about 59,000 distinct CDR3 sequences, roughly 3.5% seen once. Germline CDR1 and CDR2: MGHRA and YSYEKL. The CDR3 contains 18 residues. Trimming cost V 0 bases and J 4 bases; bases outside gene matches: 5. These data come from a study of neurological immune-mediated disorders. The clonotype was recovered from a woman aged 25-40 years with multiple sclerosis. V gene TRBV4-1 combines with J gene TRBJ2-1; 14 bases match TRBD2. Sequenced material: PBMCs. This CDR3 is CASSQEIGTSGRYNEQFF. As DNA, the CDR3 is TGCGCCAGCAGCCAAGAGATTGGGACTAGCGGGAGATACAATGAGCAGTTCTTC.